The 21 T cell receptor beta chains given below trace back to one sample, sequenced in a study of T cells in women clearing cervical HPV infection. Assay: immunoSEQ multiplex PCR; the TCRdb copy retains only in-frame clones and omits some. This table holds about 19,000 clones. Sequencing was performed on blood buffy coat. These TCRs come from a woman between 18 and 75 years old with a cervical HPV16 infection that either progressed to CIN3+ or cleared (not recorded which).

As regards this clone: The read gets to within 3 residues of the CDR3 end, and the germline J gene fills in the rest. The chain employs TRBV19 and TRBJ2-1; D perhaps matches TRBD1 (6 bases). CDR3 length: 13 residues. Germline values: CDR1 LNHDA, CDR2 SQIVND (reference sequence). The ends were cut back, 7 bases at V and 2 bases at J, with 9 bases in the middle. Partial CDR3 DNA: TGTGCCAGTACCTCAGGGGCCTACAATGAG. This codes for CASTSGAYNE. The whole CDR3 sequence reads CASTSGAYNEQFF.

As regards this clone: The read falls 3 residues short of the CDR3 end, and the missing part is taken from the germline J gene. V usage is TRBV7-2 and J usage is TRBJ2-5, with D maybe TRBD2 (5 bases). CDR1 and CDR2 from the germline V gene are SGHTA and FQGNSA. CDR3 size: 14 residues. V lost 5 bases and J lost 2, with 12 bases in between. The CDR3 reads CASSLGLIQETQYF. The CDR3 bases that were read are TGTGCCAGCAGCCTCGGACTGATACAAGAGACC.

Worth noting for this clone: The CDR3 end is not reached by the read, which stops 3 residues before it; the germline J gene fills it in. V and J are TRBV18 and TRBJ1-2, with TRBD1 matching 9 bases. This CDR3 is built from 17 residues. From germline, CDR1 is KGHSH and CDR2 LQKENI. The sequenced part of the CDR3 DNA is TGTGCCAGCTCACTCCGGGACAGGGATCTAGCCAAAAACATC. Protein product: CASSLRDRDLAKNI. In full, the CDR3 reads CASSLRDRDLAKNIYTF.

About this clone itself: The read ends 3 residues before the CDR3 terminus; that terminus is restored from the germline J gene. V gene TRBV30 combines with J gene TRBJ2-1, with D possibly TRBD1 on 6 matching bases. The V and J ends lost 2 bases and 3 bases respectively, with 8 bases between them. This CDR3 region has 13 residues. Per the germline V gene, CDR1 is GTSNPN and CDR2 is SVGIG (reference sequence). This CDR3 reads CAWSWTDYNEQFF. The CDR3 bases that were read are TGTGCCTGGAGTTGGACAGACTACAATGAG.

Of note for this clone: The read ends 3 residues early relative to the CDR3; the germline J gene fills the gap. J is TRBJ1-4 and V is TRBV5-5; 7 nucleotides align to TRBD1. The CDR3 totals 15 residues. Germline trimming cut 0 bases from V and 7 bases from J; bases unmatched to any gene: 6. Germline V gives CDR1 SGHKS, CDR2 YYEKEE (reference sequence). This CDR3 is CASSLAQGGSEKLFF. The CDR3 DNA, read in part, is TGTGCCAGCAGCTTGGCCCAGGGGGGTAGTGAAAAA.

In the case of this clone: The missing CDR3 end, 3 residues past where the read stops, is filled in from the germline J gene. Other DNA sequences of this sample code for an identical CDR3. This chain connects TRBV20-1 to TRBJ1-1, with D tentatively TRBD1 (5 bases). This CDR3 has 13 amino acids. Germline loops: CDR1 DFQATT, CDR2 SNEGSKA (reference sequence). Partial CDR3 DNA: TGCAGTGCTAGAGCCACGGGGGGGGTGAAG. Its translation is CSARATGGVK. The complete CDR3 protein is CSARATGGVKAFF.

The DNA read from the CDR3 is TGTGCCAGCAGTGCTGGGGGGGTGGGCCGACCC. This translates into CASSAGGVGRP. The full-length CDR3 reads as CASSAGGVGRPQHF. J is TRBJ1-5 and V is TRBV6-1, with D possibly matching TRBD1 (5 bases). The read gets to within 3 residues of the CDR3 end, and the germline J gene fills in the rest. From germline, CDR1 is MNHNS and CDR2 SASEGT. The CDR3 consists of 14 residues.

In regard to this clone: The read falls 3 residues short of the CDR3 end, and the missing part is taken from the germline J gene. The gene calls are TRBV20-1 and TRBJ1-1; D is ambiguous. Germline V gene lookup returns CDR1 DFQATT and CDR2 SNEGSKA (reference sequence). The CDR3 contains 12 residues. Trimming shortened V by 6 bases and J by 5 bases, and 13 bases separated the two germline ends. CDR3 amino acids: CSAGRDRTEAFF. The DNA read from the CDR3 is TGCAGTGCGGGCCGAGACCGAACTGAA.

For this clone: The sequence runs out 3 residues before the end of the CDR3; the remainder is reconstructed from the germline J gene. The chain has TRBV30 and TRBJ2-7, with unresolved D. From germline, CDR1 is GTSNPN and CDR2 SVGIG (reference sequence). The CDR3 has 11 amino acids. V was cut by 3 bases and J by 5 bases, with 8 bases left in between. The part of the CDR3 DNA that was read is TGTGCCTGGAGCGCAGTCAACGAG. It translates to CAWSAVNE. The whole CDR3 reads CAWSAVNEQYF.

A word on this clone: Coverage ceases 3 residues before the CDR3 finishes, and the germline J gene fills in the end. The J gene is TRBJ2-6, the V gene TRBV20-1; TRBD2 agrees at 8 bases. V shed 6 bases and J 2 bases; nucleotides not matched to a gene: 12. There are 17 residues in the CDR3. Germline V gives CDR1 DFQATT, CDR2 SNEGSKA (reference sequence). Incomplete CDR3 DNA: TGCAGTGCCGAAGGACGAGCGGGGGTGCCTGGGGCCAACGTC. This sequence encodes CSAEGRAGVPGANV. The full CDR3 protein reads CSAEGRAGVPGANVLTF.

As concerns this clone: Read coverage stops 3 residues before the CDR3 terminus; the germline J gene supplies the remainder. The chain links TRBV5-4 to TRBJ2-2; D perhaps matches TRBD2 (6 bases). Trimming took 0 bases from V and 5 from J, leaving 14 bases between them. The CDR3 covers 16 residues. In germline, CDR1 is SGHNT, CDR2 YYREEE (reference sequence). CDR3 DNA (partial): TGTGCCAGCAGCTTGGAGGTCTCGGCGGGAACCGGGGAG. Translated, it gives CASSLEVSAGTGE. The CDR3 in its entirety is CASSLEVSAGTGELFF.

A word on this clone: The read finishes 3 residues shy of the CDR3 end, and the germline J gene is used to complete it. This chain joins TRBV6-2 or TRBV6-3 and TRBJ2-3; a possible D gene is TRBD2 (6 bases). With 4 bases removed from V and 0 bases from J, the gap between germline ends came to 11 bases. Germline-derived CDR1 and CDR2 are MNHEY and SVGEGT. The CDR3 is 15 amino acids. CDR3 in amino acids: CASSLGLRSTDTQYF. CDR3 DNA, as far as it was read: TGTGCCAGCAGTTTGGGACTCCGTAGCACAGATACG.

In regard to this clone: The CDR3 is cut off 3 residues early in the read; its end comes from the germline J gene. The sample carries other DNA sequences with the same CDR3. The chain employs TRBV7-8 and TRBJ2-5; 8 bases line up with TRBD2. Germline CDR1 is SGHVS and CDR2 is FQNEAQ. There are 15 residues in the CDR3. V was pared by 10 bases and J by 0 bases, with 10 bases of the junction left unmatched. Here the CDR3 reads CATLPGGGYQETQYF. Incomplete CDR3 DNA: TGTGCCACCCTGCCGGGGGGGGGTTACCAAGAGACC.

Regarding this clone: The read gets to within 3 residues of the CDR3 end, and the germline J gene fills in the rest. The V call is TRBV6-2 or TRBV6-3, the J call TRBJ2-5, with D maybe TRBD1 (6 bases). Trimming removed 0 bases from V and 7 bases from J, with 12 bases in between. The CDR3 sequence is 14 residues long. Per the germline V gene, CDR1 is MNHEY and CDR2 is SVGEGT. This CDR3 reads CASSYSDSGGTQYF. The sequenced CDR3 bases are TGTGCCAGCAGTTACTCGGACAGCGGCGGGACC.

For this clone: The read is 3 residues too short to cover the CDR3 end, so that end is filled in from the germline J gene. The gene calls are TRBV18 and TRBJ2-4; D is possibly TRBD1 (7 bases). Germline V gives CDR1 KGHSH, CDR2 LQKENI. The CDR3 loop spans 14 amino acids. The CDR3 loop reads CASSPSQGGYGQYF. CDR3 DNA, as far as it was read: TGTGCCAGCTCACCATCCCAGGGGGGCTATGGT.

With respect to this clone: The read terminates 3 residues before the CDR3 end, so the remaining end is supplied by the germline J gene. The chain combines TRBV7-8 with TRBJ2-3, with 10 bases that match TRBD2. The length of the CDR3 is 18 residues. The germline CDR1 and CDR2 sequences are SGHVS and FQNEAQ. Partial CDR3 DNA: TGTGCCAGCAGCTTAGGGCGTAGGCTAGCGGGGGAGGGGGAGACG. Amino acids: CASSLGRRLAGEGET. The complete CDR3 reads CASSLGRRLAGEGETQYF.

As to this clone: The sequence runs out 3 residues before the end of the CDR3; the remainder is reconstructed from the germline J gene. The V and J genes are TRBV12-3 or TRBV12-4 and TRBJ2-7, with D possibly called TRBD1 or TRBD2 (5 bases each). V was pared by 4 bases and J by 4 bases, with 26 bases between. CDR3 length: 18 amino acids. CDR3 DNA (partial): TGTGCCAGCAGTTCTCTCGCCGGGTTATTAAGGGGAGATTACGAG. Encoded protein: CASSSLAGLLRGDYE. The whole CDR3 protein reads CASSSLAGLLRGDYEQYF.

With respect to this clone: The DNA ends 3 residues before the CDR3 does, and the rest of the CDR3 is filled in from the germline J gene. The chain joins TRBV18 to TRBJ2-5, with D uncertain. Looked up from germline, CDR1 is KGHSH and CDR2 is LQKENI. CDR3 length: 13 amino acids. The germline V and J ends were trimmed by 0 bases and 5 bases, with 7 bases remaining between them. This CDR3 reads CASSPPTWETQYF. CDR3 DNA, as far as it was read: TGTGCCAGCTCACCACCCACATGGGAGACC.

CDR3 bases read: TGTGCCAGCGCCGCAAGTGGCGGGTATGTCGAG. Translated: CASAASGGYVE. Given in full, the CDR3 is CASAASGGYVEQYF. J is TRBJ2-7 and V is TRBV7-2, with D perhaps TRBD2 (5 bases). The read is 3 residues too short to cover the CDR3 end, so that end is filled in from the germline J gene. Germline assignment: CDR1 SGHTA and CDR2 FQGNSA. The CDR3 is made up of 14 amino acids. Trimming took off 8 bases at V and 6 bases at J, with 20 bases between the two ends.

With respect to this clone: The CDR3 is cut off 3 residues early in the read; its end comes from the germline J gene. V gene TRBV18 combines with J gene TRBJ2-4, with TRBD1 as a possible D gene (5 bases). The CDR3 has 14 amino acids. The V gene's germline CDR1 is KGHSH and CDR2 LQKENI. The sequenced part of the CDR3 DNA is TGTGCCAGCTCACCAAAAACAGGAGCGTATGGT. It codes for CASSPKTGAYG. The entire CDR3 is CASSPKTGAYGQYF.

Remarks on this clone: The CDR3 end lies 3 residues beyond the end of the read and is filled in from the germline J gene. The chain carries TRBV15 and TRBJ2-1; a possible D gene is TRBD1 (5 bases). Trimming removed 0 bases from V and 9 bases from J, with 9 bases in between. In germline, CDR1 is LNHNV, CDR2 YYDKDF (reference sequence). The CDR3 loop spans 13 amino acids. The DNA read from the CDR3 is TGTGCCACCAGCAGAGATCTTGGGGCTGAG. Translation: CATSRDLGAE. The CDR3 as a whole reads CATSRDLGAEQFF.